Listed here are 10 T cell receptor beta chains from one sample, sequenced in a study of blood T cell repertoires in COVID-19. Clones were sequenced by immunoSEQ multiplex PCR, and TCRdb holds only the in-frame ones, with some missing. The repertoire holds about 90,000 clones, about 91% seen once, with around 2.5% in the top ten. Sequenced input: peripheral blood. These receptors were collected from a human donor with active COVID-19. The donor label of this sample is uncertain.

The chain joins TRBV7-2 to TRBJ2-3; a possible D gene is TRBD2 (7 bases). CDR3 size: 14 residues. V lost 8 bases and J lost 4, with 16 bases in between. CDR1 and CDR2 from the germline V gene are SGHTA and FQGNSA. The CDR3 DNA follows: TGTGCCAGCGCGTCAACGGGGGGCGCAGATACGCAGTATTTT. Translation gives CASASTGGADTQYF.

The rearrangement joins TRBV6-2 or TRBV6-3 to TRBJ2-1; D not certain. The CDR3 runs to 13 residues. Germline lookup yields CDR1 MNHEY and CDR2 SVGEGT. V was clipped by 3 bases and J by 4 bases, with 7 bases between them. Here the CDR3 reads CASSYPRYNEQFF. Written as DNA, the CDR3 is TGTGCCAGCAGTTATCCCAGATACAATGAGCAGTTCTTC.

This clone is a singleton in its sample. The chain employs TRBV19 and TRBJ1-1; weak D call: TRBD1 (5 bases). This CDR3 is built from 16 residues. Between the trimmed V and J ends, which lost 3 bases and 5 bases, there was a span of 19 bases. From germline, CDR1 is LNHDA and CDR2 SQIVND (reference sequence). Here the CDR3 reads CASSMNVGRGGTEAFF. The CDR3 coding sequence is TGTGCCAGTAGTATGAACGTAGGGAGGGGTGGAACTGAAGCTTTCTTT.

The rearrangement links TRBV9 to TRBJ2-7, with D perhaps TRBD2 (6 bases). The CDR3 has 18 residues. Germline V lookup: CDR1 SGDLS, CDR2 YYNGEE. The ends were cut back, 0 bases at V and 1 base at J, with 20 bases in the middle. The CDR3 is CASSVEEGRGEESYEQYF. In DNA form, the CDR3 reads TGTGCCAGCAGCGTAGAGGAGGGTAGGGGAGAGGAGTCCTACGAGCAGTACTTC.

The rearrangement joins TRBV6-1 to TRBJ2-3, with 9 bases that match TRBD2. CDR1 and CDR2 (germline): MNHNS, SASEGT. The J segment lost 1 base and the V segment lost 2 bases, leaving 4 bases of the junction unmatched. This CDR3 spans 16 amino acids. CDR3 sequence reads: CASSEIERGGTDTQYF. The CDR3 DNA is TGTGCCAGCAGTGAAATAGAGCGGGGGGGCACAGATACGCAGTATTTT.

V gene TRBV7-2 combines with J gene TRBJ2-3; D perhaps matches TRBD2 (5 bases). The CDR3 extends over 14 amino acids. V lost 2 bases and J 5 bases, leaving 11 bases between the germline ends. Germline V gene data show CDR1 as SGHTA and CDR2 as FQGNSA. In DNA form, the CDR3 reads TGTGCCAGCAGCTTACAAACTCGGGAAGATACGCAGTATTTT. Translation gives CASSLQTREDTQYF.

The V call is TRBV28, the J call TRBJ1-5, with D perhaps TRBD1 (5 bases). The germline gives CDR1 MDHEN, CDR2 SYDVKM. Trimming removed 5 bases from V and 3 bases from J, with 11 bases in between. The CDR3 spans 14 residues. The CDR3 nucleotides are TGTGCCAGCAGTACCGGGGGGTTCAATCAGCCCCAGCATTTT. The encoded protein is CASSTGGFNQPQHF. The full variable domain, in which reference TRBV28 and TRBJ1-5 provide the parts outside the CDR3, is DVKVTQSSRYLVKRTGEKVFLECVQDMDHENMFWYRQDPGLGLRLIYFSYDVKMKEKGDIPEGYSVSREKKERFSLILESASTNQTSMYLCASSTGGFNQPQHFGDGTRLSIL.

This clone has just one count. CDR3 sequence (DNA): TGTGCCAGCAGCTTGGGTGCCGGGACACTCAAAAACATTCAGTACTTC. Its protein product is CASSLGAGTLKNIQYF. The V and J genes are TRBV5-6 and TRBJ2-4; D is possibly TRBD1 (6 bases). The CDR3 loop spans 16 amino acids. CDR1 and CDR2 from the germline V gene are SGHDT and YYEEEE. V was shortened by 0 bases and J by 3 bases, with 13 bases between the two germline ends.

The chain joins TRBV7-8 to TRBJ2-5; TRBD1 agrees at 9 bases. Germline CDR1 is SGHVS and CDR2 is FQNEAQ. Trimming removed 5 bases from V and 5 bases from J; junction bases left unmatched: 12. The CDR3 length is 16 residues. CDR3 sequence reads: CASSARDREFMETQYF. The CDR3 nucleotides are TGTGCCAGCAGCGCCCGGGACAGGGAATTTATGGAGACCCAGTACTTC.

The chain recombines TRBV6-6 with TRBJ2-2, with D maybe TRBD1 (6 bases). Per germline, CDR1 MNHNY and CDR2 SVGAGI (reference sequence). The CDR3 is 16 amino acids. Trimming pared 1 base from V and 0 bases from J, leaving 9 bases between. The CDR3 DNA follows: TGTGCCAGCAGTTACTTGGCAGGGGCGAACACCGGGGAGCTGTTTTTT. Its protein product is CASSYLAGANTGELFF.